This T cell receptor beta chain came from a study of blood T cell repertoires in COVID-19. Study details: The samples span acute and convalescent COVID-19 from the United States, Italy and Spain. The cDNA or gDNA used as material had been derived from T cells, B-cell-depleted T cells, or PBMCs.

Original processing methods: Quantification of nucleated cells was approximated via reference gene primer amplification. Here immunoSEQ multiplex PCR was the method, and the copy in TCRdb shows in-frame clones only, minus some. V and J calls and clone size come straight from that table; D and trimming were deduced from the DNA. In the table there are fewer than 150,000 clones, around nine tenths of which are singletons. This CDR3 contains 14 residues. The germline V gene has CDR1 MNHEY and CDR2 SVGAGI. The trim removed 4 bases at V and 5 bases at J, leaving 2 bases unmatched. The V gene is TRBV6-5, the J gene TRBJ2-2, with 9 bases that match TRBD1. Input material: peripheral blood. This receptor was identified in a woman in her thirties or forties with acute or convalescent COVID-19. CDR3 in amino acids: CASSWDRVTGELFF. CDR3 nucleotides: TGTGCCAGCAGTTGGGACAGGGTAACCGGGGAGCTGTTTTTT.